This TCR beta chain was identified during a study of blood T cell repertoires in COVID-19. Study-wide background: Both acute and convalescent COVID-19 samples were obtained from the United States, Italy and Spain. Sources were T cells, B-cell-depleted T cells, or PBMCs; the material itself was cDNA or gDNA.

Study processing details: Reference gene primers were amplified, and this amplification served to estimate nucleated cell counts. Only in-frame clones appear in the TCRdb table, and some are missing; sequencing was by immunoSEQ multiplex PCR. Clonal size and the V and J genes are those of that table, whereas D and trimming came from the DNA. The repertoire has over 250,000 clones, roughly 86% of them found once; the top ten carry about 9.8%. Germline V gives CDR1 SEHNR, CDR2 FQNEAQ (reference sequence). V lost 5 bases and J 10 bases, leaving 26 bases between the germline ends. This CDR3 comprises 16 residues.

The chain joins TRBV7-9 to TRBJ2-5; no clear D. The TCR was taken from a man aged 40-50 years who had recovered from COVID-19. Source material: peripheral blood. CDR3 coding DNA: TGTGCCAGCAGCAAGAATACGCCTCTGCCCGACTTGGACCAGTACTTC. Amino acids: CASSKNTPLPDLDQYF. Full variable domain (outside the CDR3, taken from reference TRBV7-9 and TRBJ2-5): DTGVSQNPRHKITKRGQNVTFRCDPISEHNRLYWYRQTLGQGPEFLTYFQNEAQLEKSRLLSDRFSAERPKGSFSTLEIQRTEQGDSAMYLCASSKNTPLPDLDQYFGPGTRLLVL.